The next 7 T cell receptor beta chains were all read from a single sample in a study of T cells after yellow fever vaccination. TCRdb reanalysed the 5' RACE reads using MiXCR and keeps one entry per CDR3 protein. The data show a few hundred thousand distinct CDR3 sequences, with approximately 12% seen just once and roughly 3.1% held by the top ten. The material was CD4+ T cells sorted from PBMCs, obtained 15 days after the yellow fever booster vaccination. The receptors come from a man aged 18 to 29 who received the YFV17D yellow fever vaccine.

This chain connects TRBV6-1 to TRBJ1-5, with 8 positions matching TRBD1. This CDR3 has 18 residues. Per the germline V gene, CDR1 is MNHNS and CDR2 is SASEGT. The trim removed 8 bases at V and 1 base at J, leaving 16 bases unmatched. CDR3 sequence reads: CASELQGGGQRSNQPQHF. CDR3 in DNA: TGTGCCAGCGAACTACAGGGGGGCGGACAGCGGAGCAATCAGCCCCAGCATTTT.

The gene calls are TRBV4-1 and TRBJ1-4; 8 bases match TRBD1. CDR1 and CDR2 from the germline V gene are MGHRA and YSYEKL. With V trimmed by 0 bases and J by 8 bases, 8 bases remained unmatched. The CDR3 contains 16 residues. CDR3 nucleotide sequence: TGCGCCAGCAGCCAAGATGAAGGGGCAGGGGGCGAAAAACTGTTTTTT. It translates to CASSQDEGAGGEKLFF.

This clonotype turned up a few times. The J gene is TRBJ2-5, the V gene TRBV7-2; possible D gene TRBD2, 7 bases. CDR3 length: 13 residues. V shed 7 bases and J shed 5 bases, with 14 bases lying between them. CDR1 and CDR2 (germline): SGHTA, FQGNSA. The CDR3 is CASKAGAWETQYF. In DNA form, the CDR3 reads TGTGCCAGCAAGGCGGGGGCCTGGGAGACCCAGTACTTC.

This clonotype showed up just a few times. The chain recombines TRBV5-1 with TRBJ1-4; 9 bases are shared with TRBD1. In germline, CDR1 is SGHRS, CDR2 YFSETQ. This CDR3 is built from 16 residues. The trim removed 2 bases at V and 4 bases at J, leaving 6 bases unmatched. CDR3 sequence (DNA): TGCGCCAGCAGCTTCTCCGGGACAGGGAATAATGAAAAACTGTTTTTT. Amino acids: CASSFSGTGNNEKLFF. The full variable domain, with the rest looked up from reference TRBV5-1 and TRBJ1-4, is KAGVTQTPRYLIKTRGQQVTLSCSPISGHRSVSWYQQTPGQGLQFLFEYFSETQRNKGNFPGRFSGRQFSNSRSEMNVSTLELGDSALYLCASSFSGTGNNEKLFFGSGTQLSVL.

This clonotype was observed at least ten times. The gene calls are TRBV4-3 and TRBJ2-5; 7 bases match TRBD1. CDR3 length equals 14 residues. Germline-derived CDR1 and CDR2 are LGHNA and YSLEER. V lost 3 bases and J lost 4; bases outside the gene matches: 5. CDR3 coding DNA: TGCGCCAGCAGCCACACGACAGGGCGAGAGACCCAGTACTTC. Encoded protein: CASSHTTGRETQYF.

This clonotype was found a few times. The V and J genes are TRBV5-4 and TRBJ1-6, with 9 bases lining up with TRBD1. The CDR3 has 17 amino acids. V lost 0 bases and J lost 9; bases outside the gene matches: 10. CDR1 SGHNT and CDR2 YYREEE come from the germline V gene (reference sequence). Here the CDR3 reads CASSLGGQGIGGSPLHF. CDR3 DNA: TGTGCCAGCAGCTTGGGGGGACAGGGTATCGGGGGTTCACCCCTCCACTTT. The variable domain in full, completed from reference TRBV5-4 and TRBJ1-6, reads ETGVTQSPTHLIKTRGQQVTLRCSSQSGHNTVSWYQQALGQGPQFIFQYYREEENGRGNFPPRFSGLQFPNYSSELNVNALELDDSALYLCASSLGGQGIGGSPLHFGNGTRLTVT.

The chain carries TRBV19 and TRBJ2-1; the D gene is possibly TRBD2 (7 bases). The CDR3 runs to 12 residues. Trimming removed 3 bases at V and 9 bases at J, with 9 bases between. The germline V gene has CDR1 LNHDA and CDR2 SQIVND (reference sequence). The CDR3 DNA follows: TGTGCCAGTAGTATTCGGGGGGCTGAGCAGTTCTTC. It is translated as CASSIRGAEQFF.